This record covers a single T cell receptor (beta chain). Its antigen specificity is not known. No much larger clone exists at a distance of one base, and base qualities are not known. The sample originates from a study of CD4 T cells in relation to SARS-CoV-2 and coronaviruses (dated by TCRdb to the early 2020s). Regarding the study in general: The full convalescent cohort of about a dozen patients had a median age of around 38 years, ranging from roughly 21 to 75 years. At the level of individual TCR clonotypes, the study measured memory CD4+ T cell crossreactivity between SARS-CoV-2 spike protein and common cold coronavirus spike proteins. A different TCR-beta assay, based on Illumina, was used to sequence expansion assays from other donors in the study. Among the roughly twelve convalescent patients, 8 males and 4 females were included, and two of the subjects were Hispanic. Using patient-derived lymphoblastoid cell lines, the shared crossreactive spike epitopes were mapped to their HLA restriction. The Adaptive Biotechnologies TCR-sequencing kit was used for samples from a few pre-COVID donors and for the naive versus memory experiments, whereas the other data were Illumina-based. The research as a whole found: Crossreactivity analysis was centred on spike protein, so crossreactivity against other viral proteins was not assessed. Pre-pandemic and post-infection samples were not both contributed by any donor, so tracing of the source of pre-existing responses was limited. Crossreactive clones showed significantly weaker SARS-CoV-2-driven expansion than monoreactive clones, consistent with antigenic imprinting. Naive versus memory sequencing indicated the assay detects memory recall responses rather than primary responses primed during culture. Small numbers of patients and of tested TCRs limited the study. Memory CD4+ clonotypes crossrecognizing SARS-CoV-2 and at least one common cold coronavirus spike were found in 60% to 75% of donors.

Naive and memory CD4+ T cells were separated from cryopreserved PBMCs through CD4 enrichment, which was followed by EasySep naive CD4+ T cell enrichment. Ficoll-Paque PLUS gradient centrifugation was used to isolate PBMCs from either whole blood or leukapheresis product. PBMCs were either cryopreserved at -140°C or used fresh in the expansion assay. The QIAamp Micro DNA Kit was used to extract genomic DNA from the CD4+ T cells. DNA from uncultured naive and memory CD4+ T cells underwent immunoSEQ TCR-beta sequencing at deep resolution. In the paper's pipeline: During preprocessing, nonproductive sequences were discarded, as were any CDR3s that did not begin with C, did not end with F or W, or were shorter than 7 amino acids. Cultured and uncultured naive and memory CD4+ repertoires were searched for CDR3s previously identified as spike- and CEF-reactive. Pairwise Levenshtein distance, computed with the stringdist R package after three terminal residues were trimmed from each end, was used as the measure of CDR3 homology. TCRdb retrieved this table from immuneACCESS and kept in-frame rearrangements only. Not all clones are present; in checked studies, unresolved V genes account for under half, and no reason is known for the remainder. Clonal size and the V and J genes are those of that table, whereas D and trimming came from the DNA. A total of 35,000 to 45,000 clones appear in this sample, around nine tenths of them only once. Of the sample, roughly 9% falls within the top ten clones.

The germline V gene supplies CDR1 MNHEY and CDR2 SVGAGI. Including cysteine and phenylalanine, the CDR3 has 14 amino acids. Only CDR3 DNA remains: 42 bases, in frame from the first base. V is pared back by 6 bases and J by 4 bases, with 15 bases lying between the germline termini. This receptor chain uses TRBV6-5 and TRBJ1-1; the D gene is perhaps TRBD1, from 5 matching bases. The receptor's source is an adult with COVID-19. The sequencing input was memory CD4+ T cells from PBMCs. The cell subset or site tag for this specimen amounts to: memory (non-naive) CD4+ T cells. The encoded CDR3 is CASSPRAGRTEAFF. The nucleotides are TGTGCCAGCAGCCCCCGGGCAGGGCGCACTGAAGCTTTCTTT.